A selection of T cell receptor beta chains follows, all from one sample in a study of T cells in Graves' hyperthyroidism and ophthalmopathy. TCRdb recomputed calls from the multiplex PCR reads with MiXCR, one row per CDR3 protein. The data contain 750,000 to 900,000 distinct CDR3 sequences, around 38% of them singletons. Sequencing was done on a sample of blood. The origin of the receptors is a man in his late teens or twenties with Graves' hyperthyroidism. Both conserved end residues are trimmed from each CDR3. The D gene is left open where the match is weak. Size is stated for part of the rows, as once, few or many counts, or as a class when the clone is expanded.

clone_size,j_call,v_call,d_call,cdr3_aa
many,TRBJ2-2,TRBV7-9,NA,ASSMTGELF
NA,TRBJ2-7,TRBV11-2,TRBD2,AWATQGLAGPQY
few,TRBJ1-5,TRBV4-2,TRBD1,ASSQGAKQPQH
NA,TRBJ2-5,TRBV7-9,TRBD2,ASSLPSGGTRELETQY
NA,TRBJ1-5,TRBV12-3/TRBV12-4,NA,ASSLEGGTQPQH
NA,TRBJ1-5,TRBV12-3/TRBV12-4,NA,ASSFGYNGANQPQH
once,TRBJ1-2,TRBV12-3/TRBV12-4,NA,AGSLELVSYGYT
NA,TRBJ1-1,TRBV7-9,NA,ASSYTGQFSEAF
NA,TRBJ2-7,TRBV20-1,NA,SAPPWDLDEQY
many,TRBJ1-1,TRBV15,NA,ATSSQAPTEAF
many,TRBJ1-2,TRBV11-2,NA,ASSPTGIYGYT
NA,TRBJ1-1,TRBV12-3/TRBV12-4,NA,ASSFLSGGFEAF
NA,TRBJ2-6,TRBV20-1,TRBD1,SADRGRPMSVLT
NA,TRBJ1-6,TRBV6-5,NA,ASSYSSGANSPLH
NA,TRBJ2-6,TRBV13,NA,ASSPTNRT
NA,TRBJ2-7,TRBV7-2,TRBD1,ASSTRDRLYEQY
many,TRBJ1-2,TRBV19,NA,ASSSNGGYT
few,TRBJ2-7,TRBV28,NA,ASSGTRDTSYEQY
NA,TRBJ1-1,TRBV20-1,NA,NARDPTRGVPEAF
NA,TRBJ2-2,TRBV5-6,TRBD2,ASSLAPGGPGELF
many,TRBJ2-5,TRBV29-1,NA,SVVPEGEETQY
NA,TRBJ2-7,TRBV7-9,TRBD2,ASSLGGTSGTLEQY
NA,TRBJ2-7,TRBV6-5,TRBD1,ASGPHGTGEGEQY